This passage covers 29 T cell receptor beta chains from one sample sequenced in a study. MiXCR was run by TCRdb on the RT-PCR reads, yielding one entry per CDR3 protein. The table records 550,000 to 750,000 distinct CDR3 sequences, more than 13% of them present only once. Sequenced sample: memory CD4+ T cells from blood. The receptors shown here come from a female donor in good health, serving as a healthy control.

The chain is built from TRBV19 and TRBJ1-2, with D unresolved. Trimming removed 5 bases from V and 4 bases from J, with 11 bases in between. Germline values: CDR1 LNHDA, CDR2 SQIVND (reference sequence). This CDR3 has 13 residues. The CDR3 spells CASSRDLRYGYTF. For the CDR3, the DNA is TGTGCCAGTAGTCGAGACTTGCGCTATGGCTACACCTTC.

The chain couples TRBV10-3 to TRBJ2-1; tentatively, D is TRBD1 or TRBD2 (6 bases each). CDR1 and CDR2 (germline): ENHRY, SYGVKD. The germline V and J ends were trimmed by 8 bases and 9 bases, with 20 bases remaining between them. The CDR3 contains 14 residues. Here the CDR3 reads CAIRRTDKGGEQFF. DNA of the CDR3: TGTGCCATCCGACGGACAGATAAGGGGGGTGAGCAGTTCTTC.

This clonotype was found many times. The chain uses TRBV20-1 and TRBJ2-5; 13 bases map to TRBD2. The CDR3 is 15 amino acids. Per the germline V gene, CDR1 is DFQATT and CDR2 is SNEGSKA (reference sequence). V was clipped by 4 bases and J by 1 base; unmatched bases: 3. This CDR3 reads CSAKLAGGSQETQYF. In DNA form, the CDR3 reads TGCAGTGCTAAACTAGCGGGAGGGTCCCAAGAGACCCAGTACTTC.

This clonotype was observed a few times. The V and J genes are TRBV11-2 and TRBJ2-3, with 11 bases fitting TRBD2. The CDR3 contains 17 residues. V gave up 5 bases and J gave up 6 bases; unmatched junction bases: 13. The germline V gene has CDR1 SGHAT and CDR2 FQNNGV. CDR3 amino acids: CASSRGVSGRAGDTQYF. The CDR3 nucleotides read TGTGCCAGCAGCCGTGGGGTTAGCGGGAGGGCCGGGGATACGCAGTATTTT.

Comments on this clonotype: A much larger clone is a single base away; this may be a read error. The chain links TRBV24-1 to TRBJ2-2; D is possibly TRBD2 (5 bases). Trimming removed 4 bases from V and 4 bases from J, with 15 bases in between. CDR3 length: 16 residues. The germline gives CDR1 KGHDR, CDR2 SFDVKD. The CDR3 DNA is TGTGCCACCAGTGACCCGGAGGAGGCTAGCACCGGGGAGCTGTTTTTT. Its translation: CATSDPEEASTGELFF.

This clonotype was detected ten times or more. The chain uses TRBV4-1 and TRBJ2-3; 9 nucleotides match TRBD1. Germline lookup yields CDR1 MGHRA and CDR2 YSYEKL. V was pared by 0 bases and J by 0 bases, with 1 base of the junction left unmatched. CDR3 length: 16 residues. The CDR3, as DNA: TGCGCCAGCAGCCAAGAAGGGACAGGGAGCACAGATACGCAGTATTTT. This codes for CASSQEGTGSTDTQYF.

V gene TRBV20-1 combines with J gene TRBJ1-2; 7 bases align to TRBD1. Looked up from germline, CDR1 is DFQATT and CDR2 is SNEGSKA (reference sequence). The CDR3 has 15 amino acids. The V gene end was trimmed by 0 bases and the J gene end by 8 bases; junction bases not matched to a gene: 12. The DNA for the CDR3 is TGCAGTGCTAGAGATTGGGCAGCGGACAGGCTAGGCTACACCTTC. Protein product: CSARDWAADRLGYTF.

The rearrangement uses TRBV7-3 and TRBJ2-7; 7 bases are shared with TRBD1. The CDR3 sequence is 13 residues long. J was trimmed by 5 bases and V by 3 bases; bases with no gene match: 4. Germline CDR1 and CDR2: SGHTA and FQGTGA. CDR3 sequence reads: CASSLGQRDEQYF. CDR3 DNA: TGTGCCAGCAGCTTGGGACAGAGAGACGAGCAGTACTTC.

This clonotype appeared a few times. The chain has TRBV5-6 and TRBJ1-2; 7 nucleotides agree with TRBD1. This CDR3 is 16 amino acids long. Germline loops: CDR1 SGHDT, CDR2 YYEEEE. V was pared by 6 bases and J by 0 bases, with 11 bases of the junction left unmatched. The CDR3 bases are TGTGCCAGCACCCCCGACAGGGCAATTTCTAACTATGGCTACACCTTC. This sequence encodes CASTPDRAISNYGYTF.

This clonotype has just a few counts. This chain joins TRBV6-1 and TRBJ1-5; D is uncertain. The V gene's germline CDR1 is MNHNS and CDR2 SASEGT. The CDR3 sequence is 14 residues long. V gave up 5 bases and J gave up 2 bases, with 10 bases separating them. In DNA form, the CDR3 reads TGTGCCAGCAGTTTTTACAGAGGCAATCAGCCCCAGCATTTT. Protein sequence: CASSFYRGNQPQHF.

This clonotype showed up many times. The chain links TRBV5-1 to TRBJ1-1, with D hard to call. This CDR3 spans 14 amino acids. Trimming cost V 4 bases and J 0 bases, with 10 bases left between them. Germline loops: CDR1 SGHRS, CDR2 YFSETQ. As DNA, the CDR3 is TGCGCCAGCAGCCCTCGGACGGTGAACACTGAAGCTTTCTTT. Amino acids: CASSPRTVNTEAFF.

V gene TRBV11-1 combines with J gene TRBJ2-7; D is perhaps TRBD2 (6 bases). V gave up 4 bases and J gave up 2 bases, with 9 bases separating them. The CDR3 has 13 amino acids. Germline CDR1 and CDR2: SGHAT and FQDESV (reference sequence). CDR3 bases: TGTGCCAGCAGCTACGGACTACCCTACGAGCAGTACTTC. Its translation: CASSYGLPYEQYF.

The chain employs TRBV28 and TRBJ1-2; D unclear. The germline V gene encodes CDR1 MDHEN and CDR2 SYDVKM. V shed 1 base and J shed 1 base, with 10 bases lying between them. The CDR3 contains 15 residues. The CDR3 DNA follows: TGTGCCAGCAGTTTATTGGTCCTGAGTAACTATGGCTACACCTTC. This gives the protein CASSLLVLSNYGYTF.

There are many counts of this clonotype. J is TRBJ2-1 and V is TRBV20-1; TRBD2 matches at 8 bases. The V segment lost 1 base and the J segment 4 bases; nucleotides outside the gene matches: 3. The CDR3 is 14 amino acids. Germline CDR1 and CDR2: DFQATT and SNEGSKA (reference sequence). This CDR3 reads CSARVGGVYNEQFF. The CDR3 DNA sequence: TGCAGTGCTAGAGTCGGGGGGGTGTACAATGAGCAGTTCTTC.

The gene calls are TRBV2 and TRBJ2-7, with 9 bases aligning to TRBD1. The V gene end was trimmed by 7 bases and the J gene end by 5 bases; junction bases not matched to a gene: 6. CDR1 and CDR2 from the germline V gene are SNHLY and FYNNEI. The CDR3 has 13 amino acids. The CDR3 protein is CASTGTGLHEQYF. CDR3 bases: TGTGCCAGCACCGGGACAGGGCTTCACGAGCAGTACTTC.

This clonotype showed up many times. V usage is TRBV5-1 and J usage is TRBJ2-1; 9 bases fit TRBD2. Germline CDR1 is SGHRS and CDR2 is YFSETQ. CDR3 size: 15 residues. V shed 0 bases, J shed 9 bases, and the junction held 7 bases outside the gene matches. CDR3 protein: CASSLGASGMVEQFF. Written as DNA, the CDR3 is TGCGCCAGCAGCTTGGGGGCTAGCGGGATGGTTGAGCAGTTCTTC.

The CDR3 loop is CASIKYGQVPGTEAFF. The CDR3 coding sequence is TGTGCCAGCATTAAATATGGACAGGTCCCCGGGACTGAAGCTTTCTTT. The chain joins TRBV12-3 or TRBV12-4 to TRBJ1-1, with 7 bases identical to TRBD1. The CDR3 is made up of 16 amino acids. V lost 7 bases and J lost 5; bases outside the gene matches: 16.

This clonotype was counted many times. The rearrangement joins TRBV10-3 to TRBJ2-7; the D is unclear. The CDR3 consists of 15 residues. The germline V and J ends were trimmed by 0 bases and 2 bases, with 11 bases remaining between them. Per the germline V gene, CDR1 is ENHRY and CDR2 is SYGVKD. The CDR3, as DNA: TGTGCCATCAGTGAGTCAGCACCCCCCGCCTACGAGCAGTACTTC. Its protein is CAISESAPPAYEQYF.

On this clonotype itself: A much larger clone differs by one base, so this may be a read error. The chain recombines TRBV12-3 or TRBV12-4 with TRBJ2-1, with D unresolved. This CDR3 has 11 residues. V was cut by 3 bases and J by 9 bases, with 6 bases left in between. This CDR3 is CASSFWGEQFF. The CDR3 DNA reads TGTGCCAGCAGTTTCTGGGGTGAGCAGTTCTTC.

The gene calls are TRBV12-3 or TRBV12-4 and TRBJ1-4; D not certain. CDR3 size: 13 residues. The V end lost 5 bases, the J end lost 0 bases, and 4 bases lay between the germline ends. The CDR3 protein is CASSLSTNEKLFF. CDR3 sequence (DNA): TGTGCCAGCAGTCTTTCAACTAATGAAAAACTGTTTTTT.

This clonotype was seen only a few times. V and J are TRBV25-1 and TRBJ2-3, with 7 bases aligning to TRBD2. Germline V CDR1 and CDR2: MGHDK, SYGVNS. This CDR3 is 16 amino acids long. V shed 4 bases and J 1 base; nucleotides not matched to a gene: 8. Here the CDR3 DNA reads TGTGCCAGCAGTGGATGGGGAGGGTGGGGCACAGATACGCAGTATTTT. Protein: CASSGWGGWGTDTQYF.

This chain uses TRBV20-1 with TRBJ1-3; D uncertain. Germline V gene sequence: CDR1 DFQATT, CDR2 SNEGSKA (reference sequence). The CDR3 totals 15 residues. Trimming removed 0 bases at V and 1 base at J, with 10 bases between. DNA for the CDR3: TGCAGTGCTAGAGATCAGACGGGGTCTGGAAACACCATATATTTT. Protein: CSARDQTGSGNTIYF.

The genes are TRBV20-1 and TRBJ2-5; TRBD2 agrees at 7 bases. The CDR3 runs 15 residues. The V gene's germline CDR1 is DFQATT and CDR2 SNEGSKA (reference sequence). V trimming: 5 bases; J trimming: 1 base; junction bases outside the gene matches: 10. The CDR3 coding sequence is TGCAGTGCTCCATTAGCGGGTCGATTCCAAGAGACCCAGTACTTC. Translation: CSAPLAGRFQETQYF.

This clonotype has just a few counts. The chain is built from TRBV20-1 and TRBJ1-6, with a possible D match to TRBD1 (6 bases). This CDR3 comprises 15 residues. V lost 0 bases to trimming and J lost 7 bases, with 13 bases between them. Germline values: CDR1 DFQATT, CDR2 SNEGSKA (reference sequence). The CDR3 is CSAREGRGGNSPLHF. DNA for the CDR3: TGCAGTGCTAGAGAGGGAAGGGGGGGAAATTCACCCCTCCACTTT.

This clonotype came up a few times. The chain links TRBV24-1 to TRBJ2-2; D is tentatively TRBD1 or TRBD2 (5 bases each). The germline CDR1 and CDR2 sequences are KGHDR and SFDVKD. This CDR3 contains 17 residues. V lost 1 base and J 4 bases, leaving 15 bases between the germline ends. This chain's CDR3 is CATSDFLGVKSTGELFF. CDR3 in DNA: TGTGCCACCAGTGATTTCTTGGGGGTGAAAAGCACCGGGGAGCTGTTTTTT.

This clonotype was found a few times. The rearrangement uses TRBV20-1 and TRBJ2-2, with 7 bases fitting TRBD2. Germline loops: CDR1 DFQATT, CDR2 SNEGSKA (reference sequence). The CDR3 has 15 amino acids. V lost 7 bases and J lost 4; bases outside the gene matches: 12. The CDR3 here is CSVESGIGITGELFF. For the CDR3, the DNA is TGCAGTGTTGAGAGCGGGATCGGGATCACCGGGGAGCTGTTTTTT.

This clonotype has at least ten counts. The chain uses TRBV9 and TRBJ2-5, with 8 bases fitting TRBD1. Germline V gene data show CDR1 as SGDLS and CDR2 as YYNGEE. V was clipped by 4 bases and J by 4 bases; unmatched bases: 9. This CDR3 has 15 residues. The CDR3 reads CASSISGGGGETQYF. The CDR3 DNA reads TGTGCCAGCAGCATTTCAGGGGGCGGAGGAGAGACCCAGTACTTC.

The sample holds a few counts of this clonotype. The rearrangement links TRBV14 to TRBJ2-2, with D possibly being TRBD1 (5 bases). Trimming left V 4 bases short and J 1 base short, with 10 bases between. CDR3 length: 15 residues. Germline lookup yields CDR1 SGHDN and CDR2 FVKESK. In DNA, the CDR3 is TGTGCCAGCAGCCGTCACCAGGGGAACACCGGGGAGCTGTTTTTT. Its translation is CASSRHQGNTGELFF.

V gene TRBV5-5 combines with J gene TRBJ2-1; 9 positions agree with TRBD2. Trimming took 6 bases from V and 7 from J; bases not matched to a gene: 11. Germline V CDR1 and CDR2: SGHKS, YYEKEE (reference sequence). The CDR3 has 15 residues. The CDR3 DNA reads as TGTGCCAGCACCCGGGCTAGCGGGAAGGGGAATGAGCAGTTCTTC. Protein: CASTRASGKGNEQFF.